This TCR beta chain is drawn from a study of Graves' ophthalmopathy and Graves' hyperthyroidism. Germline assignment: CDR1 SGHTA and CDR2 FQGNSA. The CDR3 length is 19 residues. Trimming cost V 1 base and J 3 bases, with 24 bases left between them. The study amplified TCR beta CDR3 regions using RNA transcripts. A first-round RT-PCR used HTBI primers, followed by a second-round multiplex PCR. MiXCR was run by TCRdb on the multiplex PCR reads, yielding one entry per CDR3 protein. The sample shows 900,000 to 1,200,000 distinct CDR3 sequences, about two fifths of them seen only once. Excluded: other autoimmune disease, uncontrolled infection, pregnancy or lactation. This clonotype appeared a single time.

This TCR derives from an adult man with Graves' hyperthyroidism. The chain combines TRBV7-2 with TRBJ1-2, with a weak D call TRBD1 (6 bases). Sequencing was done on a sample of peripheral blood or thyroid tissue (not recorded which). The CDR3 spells CASSLDSSYAGVPDYGYTF. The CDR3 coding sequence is TGTGCCAGCAGCTTAGACTCAAGTTATGCAGGGGTCCCTGACTATGGCTACACCTTC.